Listed here is a single T cell receptor (beta chain). This sample was included in a study of blood T cell repertoires in COVID-19. Study details: Sites in the United States, Italy and Spain provided acute and convalescent COVID-19 samples. From T cells, B-cell-depleted T cells, or PBMCs came the material, which was cDNA or gDNA.

Enrolled during active infection, Seattle patients were then followed longitudinally. How the authors handled the data: Using reference gene primer amplification, nucleated cell counts were estimated. Only in-frame clones appear in the TCRdb table, and some are missing; sequencing was by immunoSEQ multiplex PCR. V and J calls plus clone size are reproduced from that table; the DNA served to infer D and trimming. Among some 170,000 clones listed, 81% were seen once. Germline lookup yields CDR1 LNHDA and CDR2 SQIVND (reference sequence). J gave up 5 bases and V 4 bases, and 6 bases lay outside the gene matches. This CDR3 region has 14 residues.

Sequencing was done on a sample of peripheral blood. This sequence was found in a woman aged 35 to 49 with COVID-19, enrolled during active disease. The genes are TRBV19 and TRBJ1-1, with 8 bases matching TRBD1. This chain's CDR3 is CASSTGGGWTEAFF. DNA of the CDR3: TGTGCCAGTAGTACAGGGGGCGGTTGGACTGAAGCTTTCTTT.